This TCR beta chain was identified in a study of OX40 agonist ivuxolimab in advanced cancers. Baseline was the first blood sampling point, followed by cycle 4 day 1 and cycle 7 day 1. Germline-derived CDR1 and CDR2 are KGHSH and LQKENI. V gave up 0 bases and J gave up 4 bases, with 6 bases separating them. The CDR3 is 13 amino acids. Repertoires were generated with immunoSEQ multiplex PCR, while TCRdb's copy carries only in-frame clones and drops some. This sample has approximately 79,000 clones, with about 85% found just once. The J gene is TRBJ2-5, the V gene TRBV18, with D unresolved. The sample in question was CD4+ or CD8+ T cells sorted from blood, obtained in a trial of the OX40 agonist ivuxolimab. This TCR was recovered from an adult with an advanced solid tumor such as melanoma, head and neck, liver or kidney cancer. CDR3 nucleotides: TGTGCCAGCTCACCACCGTCGACAGAGACCCAGTACTTC. Amino acids: CASSPPSTETQYF.